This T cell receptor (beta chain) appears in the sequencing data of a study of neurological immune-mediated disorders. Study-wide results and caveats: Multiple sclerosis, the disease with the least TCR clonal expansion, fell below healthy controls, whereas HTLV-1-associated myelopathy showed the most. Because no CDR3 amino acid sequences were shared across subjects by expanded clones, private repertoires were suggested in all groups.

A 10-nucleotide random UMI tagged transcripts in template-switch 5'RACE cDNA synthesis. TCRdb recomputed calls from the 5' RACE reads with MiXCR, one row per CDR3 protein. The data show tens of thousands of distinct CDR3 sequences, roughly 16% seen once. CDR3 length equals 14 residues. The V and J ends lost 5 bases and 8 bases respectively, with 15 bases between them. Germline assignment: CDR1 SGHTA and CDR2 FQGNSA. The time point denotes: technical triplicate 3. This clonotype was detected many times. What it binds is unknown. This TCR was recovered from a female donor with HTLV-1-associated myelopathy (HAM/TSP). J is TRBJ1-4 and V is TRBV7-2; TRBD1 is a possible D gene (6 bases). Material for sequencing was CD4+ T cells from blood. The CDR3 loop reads CASSPQGLEEKLFF. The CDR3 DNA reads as TGTGCCAGCAGCCCACAGGGATTGGAGGAAAAACTGTTTTTT.